One TCR beta chain is described in this entry. This entry comes from a study of T cell changes during pregnancy in multiple sclerosis. Generated by immunoSEQ multiplex PCR, the TCRdb table keeps only in-frame clones and is missing some. This table holds about 59,000 clones, around nine tenths found once. CDR1 is SEHNR, CDR2 FQNEAQ, per germline (reference sequence). The CDR3 has 13 residues. V shed 5 bases and J shed 2 bases, with 7 bases lying between them. The rearrangement joins TRBV7-9 to TRBJ2-1; D is undetermined. Sequenced here: peripheral blood, sampled before pregnancy. The source is a female donor with multiple sclerosis, enrolled in a pregnancy study. The CDR3 loop reads CASSPPAYNEQFF. The CDR3 bases are TGTGCCAGCAGCCCCCCGGCCTACAATGAGCAGTTCTTC.